These 15 T cell receptor beta chains share one sample of origin, sequenced in a study of pediatric ulcerative colitis. The method was immunoSEQ multiplex PCR; TCRdb's version includes in-frame clones alone and lacks a portion of them. Among 37,000 or so clones, around four fifths were seen once, and the ten largest hold more than 20%. Sequencing was performed on blood. The receptors come from a girl between 10 and 17 years old with moderate ulcerative colitis.

The J gene is TRBJ1-3, the V gene TRBV7-2, with D uncertain. V lost 1 base and J lost 0, with 7 bases in between. There are 15 residues in the CDR3. Germline-derived CDR1 and CDR2 are SGHTA and FQGNSA. Here the CDR3 DNA reads TGTGCCAGCAGCTTAGGCCGACCCTCTGGAAACACCATATATTTT. It translates to CASSLGRPSGNTIYF.

In DNA form, the CDR3 reads TGTGCCAGCAGTTACGGGGGCCAGGCCTCTGGAAACACCATATATTTT. It specifies CASSYGGQASGNTIYF. The rearrangement uses TRBV6-5 and TRBJ1-3; a possible D gene is TRBD1 (6 bases). Germline CDR1 reads MNHEY; CDR2 reads SVGAGI. V was trimmed by 2 bases and J by 0 bases, leaving 11 bases between them. The CDR3 length is 16 residues.

The chain carries TRBV6-5 and TRBJ2-7; TRBD1 matches at 7 bases. The V segment lost 0 bases and the J segment 13 bases; nucleotides outside the gene matches: 9. Germline assignment: CDR1 MNHEY and CDR2 SVGAGI. The CDR3 sequence is 13 residues long. The CDR3 DNA is TGTGCCAGCAGTTACTCCGCCCGGGACAGATTTTACTTC. Its translation is CASSYSARDRFYF.

The chain couples TRBV7-9 to TRBJ2-7, with D perhaps TRBD2 (6 bases). V lost 6 bases to trimming and J lost 5 bases, with 11 bases between them. CDR1 is SEHNR, CDR2 FQNEAQ, per germline (reference sequence). The length of the CDR3 is 12 residues. The CDR3 region has the DNA TGTGCCAGCAGGGATTCGGGGGACGAGCAGTACTTC. Encoded protein: CASRDSGDEQYF.

This chain joins TRBV27 and TRBJ1-1; 10 bases align to TRBD1. The germline CDR1 and CDR2 sequences are MNHEY and SMNVEV (reference sequence). Trimming at V came to 8 bases and at J to 2 bases, leaving 11 bases not matched to a gene. CDR3 length: 16 amino acids. The CDR3 DNA reads as TGTGCCAGCGGACCCGGGACAGGGGCCACCAACACTGAAGCTTTCTTT. Translation gives CASGPGTGATNTEAFF.

J is TRBJ2-4 and V is TRBV30; D is unclear. V lost 2 bases and J 8 bases, leaving 10 bases between the germline ends. The CDR3 sequence is 12 residues long. In germline, CDR1 is GTSNPN, CDR2 SVGIG (reference sequence). This chain's CDR3 is CAWSFPGHIQYF. In DNA form, the CDR3 reads TGTGCCTGGAGTTTCCCCGGCCACATTCAGTACTTC.

The gene calls are TRBV15 and TRBJ2-7; no reliable D call. This CDR3 is built from 12 residues. Trimming took off 1 base at V and 6 bases at J, with 7 bases between the two ends. The germline gives CDR1 LNHNV, CDR2 YYDKDF (reference sequence). The CDR3 region is CATSRGSTEQYF. In DNA, the CDR3 is TGTGCCACCAGCAGAGGTAGTACCGAGCAGTACTTC.

The chain combines TRBV10-1 with TRBJ2-3; 9 bases agree with TRBD1. Germline V gene data show CDR1 as WNHNN and CDR2 as SYGVQD (reference sequence). There are 18 residues in the CDR3. V lost 8 bases and J lost 2; bases outside the gene matches: 17. The CDR3 nucleotides are TGCGCCAGCCCGCCCGGGACAGGGCAGTTTATAATCACAGATACGCAGTATTTT. This gives the protein CASPPGTGQFIITDTQYF.

The rearrangement joins TRBV7-2 to TRBJ1-5, with unresolved D. The CDR3 is 12 residues long. The ends were cut back, 11 bases at V and 4 bases at J, with 12 bases in the middle. Per the germline V gene, CDR1 is SGHTA and CDR2 is FQGNSA. The CDR3 protein is CACSLQNQPQHF. The CDR3 DNA sequence: TGTGCCTGCTCGTTACAGAATCAGCCCCAGCATTTT.

This sequence joins TRBV11-2 and TRBJ1-6; TRBD1 aligns across 11 bases. Germline V gene data show CDR1 as SGHAT and CDR2 as FQNNGV. J gave up 7 bases and V 4 bases, and 9 bases lay outside the gene matches. The CDR3 has 17 residues. CDR3 amino acids: CASSSIGTGGSNSPLHF. The CDR3 DNA follows: TGTGCCAGCAGCTCAATCGGGACAGGGGGATCGAATTCACCCCTCCACTTT.

The chain joins TRBV7-6 to TRBJ1-1; no firm D call. The V end lost 4 bases, the J end lost 4 bases, and 13 bases lay between the germline ends. Germline CDR1 reads SGHVS; CDR2 reads FNYEAQ. The CDR3 runs 14 residues. The chain's CDR3 is CASSSRGPGTEAFF. Written as DNA, the CDR3 is TGTGCCAGCAGCTCCCGAGGTCCGGGCACTGAAGCTTTCTTT.

This clone was seen more than once but under ten times. The chain has TRBV18 and TRBJ1-1, with 8 bases matching TRBD1. CDR1 KGHSH and CDR2 LQKENI come from the germline V gene. V gave up 8 bases and J gave up 5 bases; unmatched junction bases: 7. The CDR3 length is 13 residues. Here the CDR3 reads CASRTGGRTEAFF. The CDR3 region has the DNA TGTGCCAGCCGCACAGGGGGACGAACTGAAGCTTTCTTT.

The chain combines TRBV6-6 with TRBJ2-7; D not resolved. The V gene's germline CDR1 is MNHNY and CDR2 SVGAGI (reference sequence). Trimming cost V 0 bases and J 5 bases, with 5 bases left between them. This CDR3 is 12 amino acids long. The DNA of the CDR3 is TGTGCCAGCAGTTACTCGTCGGACGAGCAGTACTTC. Its protein product is CASSYSSDEQYF.

The chain carries TRBV14 and TRBJ1-1, with a tentative D call TRBD1 (6 bases). The V end was cut by 4 bases, the J end by 1 base, with 7 bases between. Germline V gene sequence: CDR1 SGHDN, CDR2 FVKESK. CDR3 length: 13 amino acids. The CDR3 DNA follows: TGTGCCAGCAGCCGGACAGCGAACACTGAAGCTTTCTTT. This codes for CASSRTANTEAFF. Using reference TRBV14 and TRBJ1-1 for the parts outside the CDR3, the full variable domain is EAGVTQFPSHSVIEKGQTVTLRCDPISGHDNLYWYRRVMGKEIKFLLHFVKESKQDESGMPNNRFLAERTGGTYSTLKVQPAELEDSGVYFCASSRTANTEAFFGQGTRLTVV.

This rearrangement joins TRBV6-5 to TRBJ2-7; 10 bases line up with TRBD1. Germline V gene data show CDR1 as MNHEY and CDR2 as SVGAGI. This CDR3 spans 15 amino acids. V gave up 0 bases and J gave up 5 bases; unmatched junction bases: 4. This chain's CDR3 is CASSYSVTGGHEQYF. CDR3 DNA: TGTGCCAGCAGTTACTCTGTGACAGGGGGCCACGAGCAGTACTTC.